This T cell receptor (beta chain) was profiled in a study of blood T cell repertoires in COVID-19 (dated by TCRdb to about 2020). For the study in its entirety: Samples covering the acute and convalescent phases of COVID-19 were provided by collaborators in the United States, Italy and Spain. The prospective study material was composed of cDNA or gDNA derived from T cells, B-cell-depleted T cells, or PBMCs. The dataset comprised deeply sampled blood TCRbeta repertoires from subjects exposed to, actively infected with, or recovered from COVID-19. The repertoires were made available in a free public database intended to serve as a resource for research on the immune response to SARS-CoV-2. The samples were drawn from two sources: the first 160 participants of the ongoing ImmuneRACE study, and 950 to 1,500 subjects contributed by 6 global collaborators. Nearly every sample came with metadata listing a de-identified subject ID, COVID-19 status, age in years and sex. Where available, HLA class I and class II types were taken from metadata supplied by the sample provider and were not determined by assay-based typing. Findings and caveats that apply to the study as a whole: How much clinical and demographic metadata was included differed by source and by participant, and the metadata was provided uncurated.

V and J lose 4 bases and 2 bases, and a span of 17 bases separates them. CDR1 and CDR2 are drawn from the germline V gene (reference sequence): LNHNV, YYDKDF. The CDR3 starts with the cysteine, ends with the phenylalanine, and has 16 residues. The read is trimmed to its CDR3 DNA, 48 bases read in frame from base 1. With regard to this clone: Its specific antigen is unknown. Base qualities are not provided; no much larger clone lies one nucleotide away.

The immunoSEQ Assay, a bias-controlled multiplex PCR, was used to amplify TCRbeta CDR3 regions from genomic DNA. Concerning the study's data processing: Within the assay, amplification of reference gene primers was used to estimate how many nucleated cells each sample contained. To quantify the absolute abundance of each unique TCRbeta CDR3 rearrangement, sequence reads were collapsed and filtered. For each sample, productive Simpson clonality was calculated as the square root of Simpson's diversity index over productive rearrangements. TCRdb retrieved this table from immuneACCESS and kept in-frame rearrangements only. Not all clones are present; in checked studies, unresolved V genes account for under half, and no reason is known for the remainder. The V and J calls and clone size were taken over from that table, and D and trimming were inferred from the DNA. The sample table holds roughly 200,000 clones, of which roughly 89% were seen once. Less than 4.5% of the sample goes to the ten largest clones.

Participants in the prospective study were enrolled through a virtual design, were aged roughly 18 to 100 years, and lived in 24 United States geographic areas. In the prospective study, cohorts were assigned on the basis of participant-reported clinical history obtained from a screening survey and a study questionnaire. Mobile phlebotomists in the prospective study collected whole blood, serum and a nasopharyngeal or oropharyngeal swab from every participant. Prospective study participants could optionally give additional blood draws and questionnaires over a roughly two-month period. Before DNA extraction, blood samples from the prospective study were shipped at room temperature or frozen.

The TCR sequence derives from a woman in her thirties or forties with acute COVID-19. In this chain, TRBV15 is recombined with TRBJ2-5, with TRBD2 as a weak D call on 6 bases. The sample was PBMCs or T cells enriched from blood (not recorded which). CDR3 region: CATSNPTGRDQETQYF. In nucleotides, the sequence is TGTGCCACCAGCAACCCGACGGGGCGGGATCAAGAGACCCAGTACTTC.